The sample holds a few counts of the clone carrying this T cell receptor beta chain. Antigen specificity is unknown. The data were produced by immunoSEQ multiplex PCR, yet TCRdb's version contains in-frame clones alone and is incomplete. The sample consists of 45,000 to 65,000 clones, 70% to 90% of them appearing once. The data are from a study of T cells after posttransplantation cyclophosphamide. Study conclusions and caveats: TRB clonality was highly associated with recipient CMV seropositivity and reactivation. Skin or GI-infiltrating T cells shared few TRB sequences with blood. Later post-transplant blood repertoires were often dominated by donor CD8+ memory clones.

The CDR3 is 14 amino acids. Germline V gives CDR1 LGHNA, CDR2 YNFKEQ. V gave up 0 bases and J gave up 1 base, with 6 bases separating them. This sequence was found in a man between 25 and 39 years old with a blood cancer, CMV-positive, and with a related stem cell donor. Material: PBMCs. The chain is built from TRBV4-2 and TRBJ1-2; D call uncertain. Written as DNA, the CDR3 is TGTGCCAGCAGCCAAGATAGTGGTAACTATGGCTACACCTTC. This encodes CASSQDSGNYGYTF.